This note documents a single T cell receptor beta chain sequence. Its antigen is not identified. This table comes from immunoSEQ multiplex PCR, and its TCRdb copy is limited to in-frame clones, with some not included. There are fewer than 200,000 clones in the sample; over 80% occur only once, and less than 2.5% lies in the top ten. This sample is drawn from a study of T cell responses to AZD1222 COVID-19 vaccine. Overall study: Both about-4-week and about-12-week second-dose recipients were combined. Study findings and constraints: Among vaccine-associated CD4 TCRs, coverage spanned spike, with dominance at 160-218 and 743-854. Spike-specific TCR breadth and depth both grew after two AZD1222 doses.

The CDR3 consists of 13 residues. CDR1 is SGHNT, CDR2 YYREEE, per germline (reference sequence). Trimming removed 0 bases from V and 1 base from J, with 4 bases in between. The source material was peripheral blood, sampled on day 0 of AZD1222 vaccination. This chain uses TRBV5-4 with TRBJ1-1; D remains ambiguous. The clonotype comes from an adult in good health. CDR3 sequence reads: CASSLVTNTEAFF. The CDR3 DNA sequence: TGTGCCAGCAGCTTGGTTACGAACACTGAAGCTTTCTTT.